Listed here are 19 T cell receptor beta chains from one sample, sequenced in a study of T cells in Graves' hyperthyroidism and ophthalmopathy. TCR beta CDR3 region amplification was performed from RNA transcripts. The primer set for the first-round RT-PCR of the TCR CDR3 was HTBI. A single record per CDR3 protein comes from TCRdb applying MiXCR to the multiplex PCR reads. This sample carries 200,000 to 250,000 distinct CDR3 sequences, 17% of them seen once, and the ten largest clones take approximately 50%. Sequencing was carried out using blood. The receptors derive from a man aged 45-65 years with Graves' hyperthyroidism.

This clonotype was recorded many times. The CDR3 here is CASSLGASVQETQYF. The CDR3 DNA follows: TGCGCCAGCAGCTTGGGGGCTAGCGTACAAGAGACCCAGTACTTC. The chain employs TRBV5-1 and TRBJ2-5, with D perhaps TRBD2 (6 bases). Per germline, CDR1 SGHRS and CDR2 YFSETQ. Trimming pared 0 bases from V and 2 bases from J, leaving 11 bases between. The CDR3 runs 15 residues.

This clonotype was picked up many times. CDR3 sequence: CASSLLRGASSYNEQFF. CDR3 DNA: TGCGCCAGCAGCTTGCTTCGGGGGGCGAGCTCCTACAATGAGCAGTTCTTC. V gene TRBV5-1 combines with J gene TRBJ2-1, with D possibly being TRBD2 (7 bases). This CDR3 has 17 amino acids. Germline V lookup: CDR1 SGHRS, CDR2 YFSETQ. The germline V and J ends were trimmed by 1 base and 0 bases, with 14 bases remaining between them.

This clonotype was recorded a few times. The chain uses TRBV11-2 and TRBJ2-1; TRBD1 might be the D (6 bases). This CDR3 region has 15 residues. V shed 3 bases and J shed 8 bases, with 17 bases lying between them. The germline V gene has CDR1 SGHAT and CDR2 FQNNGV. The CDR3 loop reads CASSLVGARLDEQFF. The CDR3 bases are TGTGCCAGCAGCTTGGTGGGGGCGCGGTTGGATGAGCAGTTCTTC.

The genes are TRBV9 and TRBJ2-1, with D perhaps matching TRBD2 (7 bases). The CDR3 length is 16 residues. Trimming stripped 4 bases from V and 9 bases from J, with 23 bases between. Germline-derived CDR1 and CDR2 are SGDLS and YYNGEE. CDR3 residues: CASSKRAGTGQSEQFF. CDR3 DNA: TGTGCCAGCAGCAAGAGAGCGGGAACAGGGCAGAGTGAGCAGTTCTTC.

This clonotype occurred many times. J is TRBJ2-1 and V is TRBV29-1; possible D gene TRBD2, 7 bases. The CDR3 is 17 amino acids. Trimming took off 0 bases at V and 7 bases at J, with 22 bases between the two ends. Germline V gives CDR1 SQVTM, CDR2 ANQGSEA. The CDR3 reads CSVEDLASSGGGNEQFF. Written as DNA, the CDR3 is TGCAGCGTTGAAGATCTCGCCTCTAGCGGAGGGGGTAATGAGCAGTTCTTC.

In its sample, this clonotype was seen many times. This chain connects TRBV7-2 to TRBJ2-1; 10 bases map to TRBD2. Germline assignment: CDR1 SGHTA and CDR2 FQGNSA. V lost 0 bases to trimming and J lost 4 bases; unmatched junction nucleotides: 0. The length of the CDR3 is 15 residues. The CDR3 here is CASSLATSGYNEQFF. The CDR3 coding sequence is TGTGCCAGCAGCTTAGCGACTAGCGGGTACAATGAGCAGTTCTTC.

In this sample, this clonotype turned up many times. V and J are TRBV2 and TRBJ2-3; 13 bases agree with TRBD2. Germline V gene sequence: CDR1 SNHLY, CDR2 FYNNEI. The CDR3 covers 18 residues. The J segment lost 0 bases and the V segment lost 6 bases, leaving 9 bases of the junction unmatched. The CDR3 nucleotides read TGTGCCAGCAGCGATACTAGCGGGAGGGATGCTAGCACAGATACGCAGTATTTT. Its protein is CASSDTSGRDASTDTQYF. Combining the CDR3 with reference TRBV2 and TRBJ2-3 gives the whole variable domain EPEVTQTPSHQVTQMGQEVILRCVPISNHLYFYWYRQILGQKVEFLVSFYNNEISEKSEIFDDQFSVERPDGSNFTLKIRSTKLEDSAMYFCASSDTSGRDASTDTQYFGPGTRLTVL.

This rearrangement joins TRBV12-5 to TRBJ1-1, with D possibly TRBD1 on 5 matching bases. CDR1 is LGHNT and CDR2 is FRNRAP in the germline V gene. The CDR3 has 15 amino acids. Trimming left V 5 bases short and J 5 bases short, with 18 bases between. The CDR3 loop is CASGPRGGRGTEAFF. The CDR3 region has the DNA TGTGCTAGTGGTCCGCGGGGGGGGAGAGGGACTGAAGCTTTCTTT.

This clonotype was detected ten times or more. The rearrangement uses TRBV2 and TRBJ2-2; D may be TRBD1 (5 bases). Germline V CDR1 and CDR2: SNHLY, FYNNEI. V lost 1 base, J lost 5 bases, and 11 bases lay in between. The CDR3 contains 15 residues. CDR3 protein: CASSEETVLTGELFF. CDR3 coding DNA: TGTGCCAGCAGTGAAGAGACAGTGCTGACCGGGGAGCTGTTTTTT.

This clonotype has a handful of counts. The DNA of the CDR3 is TGCAGTGCTACCAAGGACTGGTCTACCTACGAGCAGTACTTC. This gives the protein CSATKDWSTYEQYF. The chain has TRBV20-1 and TRBJ2-7; weak D call: TRBD2 (5 bases). Trimming cost V 4 bases and J 2 bases, with 15 bases left between them. The germline gives CDR1 DFQATT, CDR2 SNEGSKA (reference sequence). This CDR3 spans 14 amino acids.

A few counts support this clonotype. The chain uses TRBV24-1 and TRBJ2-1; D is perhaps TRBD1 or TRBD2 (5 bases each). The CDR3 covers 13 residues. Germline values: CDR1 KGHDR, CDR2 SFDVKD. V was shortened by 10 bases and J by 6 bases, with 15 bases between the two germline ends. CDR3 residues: CATGDDITNEQFF. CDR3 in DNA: TGTGCCACGGGGGATGACATAACCAATGAGCAGTTCTTC.

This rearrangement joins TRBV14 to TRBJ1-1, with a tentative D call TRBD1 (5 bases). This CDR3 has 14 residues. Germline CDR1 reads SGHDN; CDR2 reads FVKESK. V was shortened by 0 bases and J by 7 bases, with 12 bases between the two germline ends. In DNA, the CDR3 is TGTGCCAGCAGCCAAGATTTTACAGGCGGTGAAGCTTTCTTT. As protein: CASSQDFTGGEAFF.

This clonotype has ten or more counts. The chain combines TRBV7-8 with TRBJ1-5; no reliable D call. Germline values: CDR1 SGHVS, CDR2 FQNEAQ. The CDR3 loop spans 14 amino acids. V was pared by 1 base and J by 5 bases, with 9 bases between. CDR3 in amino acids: CASSLGGHYQPQHF. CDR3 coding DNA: TGTGCCAGCAGCTTAGGAGGGCACTATCAGCCCCAGCATTTT.

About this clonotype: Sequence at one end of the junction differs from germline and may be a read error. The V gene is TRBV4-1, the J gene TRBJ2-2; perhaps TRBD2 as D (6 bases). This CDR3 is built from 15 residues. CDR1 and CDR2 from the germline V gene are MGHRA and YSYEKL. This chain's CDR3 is CASSQEGLGPGGLFF. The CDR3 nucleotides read TGCGCCAGCAGCCAAGAAGGCCTAGGGCCCGGGGGGCTGTTTTTT.

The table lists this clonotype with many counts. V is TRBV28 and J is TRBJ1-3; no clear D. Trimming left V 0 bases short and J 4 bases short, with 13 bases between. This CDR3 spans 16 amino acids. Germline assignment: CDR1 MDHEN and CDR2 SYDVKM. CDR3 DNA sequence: TGTGCCAGCAGTTTATGGGAAGTCCGGATAGGAAACACCATATATTTT. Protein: CASSLWEVRIGNTIYF.

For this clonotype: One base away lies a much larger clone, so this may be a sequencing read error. DNA of the CDR3: TGTGCCAGCAGTTTAGCCAGGGGAGACATTCAGTACTTC. Its protein product is CASSLARGDIQYF. This chain uses TRBV27 with TRBJ2-4; perhaps TRBD1 as D (6 bases). The CDR3 sequence is 13 residues long. V was cut by 2 bases and J by 8 bases, with 10 bases left in between. Germline V gene data show CDR1 as MNHEY and CDR2 as SMNVEV (reference sequence).

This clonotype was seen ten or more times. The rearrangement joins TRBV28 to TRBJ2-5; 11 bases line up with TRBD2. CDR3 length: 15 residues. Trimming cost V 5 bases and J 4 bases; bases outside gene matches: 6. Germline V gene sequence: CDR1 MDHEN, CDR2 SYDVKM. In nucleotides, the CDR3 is TGTGCCAGCAGTACCCAACTAGCGGGAGTAGAGACCCAGTACTTC. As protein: CASSTQLAGVETQYF.

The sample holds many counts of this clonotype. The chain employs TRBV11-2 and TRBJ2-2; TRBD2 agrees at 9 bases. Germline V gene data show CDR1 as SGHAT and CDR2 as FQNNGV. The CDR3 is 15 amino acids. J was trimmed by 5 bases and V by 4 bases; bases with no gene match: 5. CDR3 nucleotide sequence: TGTGCCAGCAGCTCACTAGCGGGCCGAACCGGGGAGCTGTTTTTT. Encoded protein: CASSSLAGRTGELFF.

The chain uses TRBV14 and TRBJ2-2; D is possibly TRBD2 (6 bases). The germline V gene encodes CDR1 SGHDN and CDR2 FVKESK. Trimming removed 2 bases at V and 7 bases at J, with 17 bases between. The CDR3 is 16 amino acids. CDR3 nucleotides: TGTGCCAGCAGCCAACCCATCGGGAGATCAAGCGGGGAGCTGTTTTTT. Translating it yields CASSQPIGRSSGELFF.